Below, one TCR beta chain is given with its context. Antigen specificity is unknown. Germline DNA was also extracted, while the blood RNA originated from unsorted whole blood. The patients, who had chronic HBV infection, were treatment-naive (untreated). Looked up from germline, CDR1 is SGHKS and CDR2 is YYEKEE (reference sequence). The V segment lost 4 bases and the J segment 4 bases; nucleotides outside the gene matches: 9. The CDR3 covers 15 residues. This record belongs to a study of tumor-infiltrating lymphocytes in primary liver carcinoma. As for the study in general: Tumors were staged T1-T3 N0M0 and measured roughly 4.2 to 10 cm across. Findings of the study overall: The top-250-clone fraction was significantly higher in tumors than in blood (p = 0.039).

The investigators made TCR beta cDNA from around 530 ng total RNA, using a constant-region primer. Libraries covering TCR beta were generated through three nested multiplex PCR rounds (using a slightly modified ARM-PCR). Investigators reported that the first two PCR rounds, at 10 to 11 cycles each, used TRBV1-TRBV30 forward primers with a C-beta reverse primer. One entry per CDR3 protein results from TCRdb running MiXCR on the multiplex PCR reads. The sample consists of 300,000 to 400,000 distinct CDR3 sequences, less than 75% of them appearing once. The rearrangement joins TRBV5-5 to TRBJ2-3; 7 nucleotides align to TRBD2. Input material: peripheral blood. The origin of this receptor is a man between 35 and 55 years old with primary liver carcinoma and hepatitis B virus infection. This chain's CDR3 is CASSAPSGNADTQYF. The DNA for the CDR3 is TGTGCCAGCAGCGCCCCCAGCGGGAACGCAGATACGCAGTATTTT.